This T cell receptor beta chain was profiled in a study of blood T cell repertoires in COVID-19 (dated by TCRdb to 2018 to 2021). For the study in its entirety: Collaborator samples came from the United States, Italy and Spain and covered acute and convalescent phases of COVID-19. The dataset comprised deeply sampled blood TCRbeta repertoires from subjects exposed to, actively infected with, or recovered from COVID-19. Nearly every sample came with metadata listing a de-identified subject ID, COVID-19 status, age in years and sex. HLA class I and class II types, where available, came from metadata supplied by the sample provider rather than from assay-based typing. Samples came from the ongoing ImmuneRACE study (first 160 participants) plus 1,254 subjects from 6 global collaborators. The prospective study material was composed of cDNA or gDNA derived from T cells, B-cell-depleted T cells, or PBMCs. The repertoires were released in a freely available public database intended as a resource for research on the immune response to SARS-CoV-2.

The immunoSEQ Assay, a bias-controlled multiplex PCR, was used to amplify TCRbeta CDR3 regions from genomic DNA. Concerning the study's data processing: The number of nucleated cells in each sample was estimated by amplification of reference gene primers within the assay. To quantify the absolute abundance of each unique TCRbeta CDR3 rearrangement, sequence reads were collapsed and filtered. Productive Simpson clonality was computed per sample as the square root of Simpson's diversity index over productive rearrangements. The source is immuneACCESS, and TCRdb retained only in-frame sequences with V and J called. Part of the clones is not carried over; for the studies checked, unresolved V genes explain less than half of this, and the remainder is unexplained. That table furnishes V, J and clone size, whereas the DNA furnished D and trimming. This sample is represented by 70,000 to 90,000 clones; 75% to 90% of them were singletons. Together, the top ten hold around 1.2% of the sample.

The junction shows trimming of 1 base on V and 0 bases on J, and the gene matches do not reach 12 bases of it. Reading the germline V gene (reference sequence) gives CDR1 MNHEY and CDR2 SMNVEV. The cysteine opens and the phenylalanine closes a CDR3 of 19 amino acids. Of all the DNA, just the CDR3 is kept, 57 bases in frame from base 1. Comment on this clone: No antigen is known for it. Base qualities are not at hand, and no much larger clone is one base apart.

The paper's findings and limits, for the study overall: Clinical and demographic metadata were provided uncurated, with the amount varying by source and participant.

Participants in the prospective study were enrolled through a virtual design, were aged roughly 18 to 90 years, and lived in 20 to 30 United States geographic areas. To assign participants to cohorts, the prospective study relied on clinical history that participants themselves reported in a screening survey and a study questionnaire. Mobile phlebotomists in the prospective study collected whole blood, serum and a nasopharyngeal or oropharyngeal swab from every participant. Additional blood draws and questionnaires over a roughly two-month period could optionally be provided by prospective study participants. Before DNA extraction, prospective study blood samples were shipped either frozen or at room temperature.

The clonotype originates from a woman aged 50 to 60 with acute COVID-19. Sequenced sample: PBMCs or T cells enriched from blood (not recorded which). The rearrangement combines TRBV27 with TRBJ2-7; 10 central nucleotides agree with TRBD1. The base sequence is TGTGCCAGCAGTTTATATGGGACAGGGGATTTCGGAGGCTCCTACGAGCAGTACTTC. Protein translation: CASSLYGTGDFGGSYEQYF.